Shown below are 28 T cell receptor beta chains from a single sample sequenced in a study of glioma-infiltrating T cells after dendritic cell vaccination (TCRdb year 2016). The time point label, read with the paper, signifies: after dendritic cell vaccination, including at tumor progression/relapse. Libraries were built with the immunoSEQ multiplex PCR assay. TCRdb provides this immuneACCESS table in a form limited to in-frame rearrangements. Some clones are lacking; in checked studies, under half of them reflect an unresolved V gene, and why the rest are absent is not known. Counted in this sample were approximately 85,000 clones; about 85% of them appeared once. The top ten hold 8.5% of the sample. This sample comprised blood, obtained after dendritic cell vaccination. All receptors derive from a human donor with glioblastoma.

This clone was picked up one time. The CDR3 reads CASSASPGQGLGGYTF. Written as DNA, the CDR3 is TGTGCCAGCAGCGCTTCGCCGGGACAGGGTCTCGGTGGCTACACCTTC. V usage is TRBV9 and J usage is TRBJ1-2; 9 nucleotides line up with TRBD1. The V segment lost 3 bases and the J segment 7 bases; nucleotides outside the gene matches: 13. Germline CDR1 reads SGDLS; CDR2 reads YYNGEE. The CDR3 consists of 16 residues.

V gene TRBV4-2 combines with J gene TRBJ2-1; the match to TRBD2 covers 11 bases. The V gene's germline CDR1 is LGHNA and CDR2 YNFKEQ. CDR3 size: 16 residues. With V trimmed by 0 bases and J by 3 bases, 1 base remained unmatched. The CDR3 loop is CASSQDTSGSYNEQFF. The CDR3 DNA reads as TGTGCCAGCAGCCAAGATACTAGCGGGAGCTACAATGAGCAGTTCTTC.

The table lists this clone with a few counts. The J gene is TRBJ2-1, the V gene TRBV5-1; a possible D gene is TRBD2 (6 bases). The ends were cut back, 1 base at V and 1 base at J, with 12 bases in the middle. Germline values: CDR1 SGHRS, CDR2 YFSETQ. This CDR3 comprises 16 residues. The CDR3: CASSLSSVYSYNEQFF. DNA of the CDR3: TGCGCCAGCAGCTTGTCTAGCGTTTATTCCTACAATGAGCAGTTCTTC.

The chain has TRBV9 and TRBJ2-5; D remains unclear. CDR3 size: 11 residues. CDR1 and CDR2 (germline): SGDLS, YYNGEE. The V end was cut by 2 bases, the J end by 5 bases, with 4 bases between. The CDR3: CASSVSETQYF. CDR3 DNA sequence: TGTGCCAGCAGCGTTAGTGAGACCCAGTACTTC.

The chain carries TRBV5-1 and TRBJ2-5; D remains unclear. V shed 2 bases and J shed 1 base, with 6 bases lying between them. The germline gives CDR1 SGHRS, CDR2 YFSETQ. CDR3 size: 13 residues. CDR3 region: CASSFGRQETQYF. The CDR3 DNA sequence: TGCGCCAGCAGCTTTGGGCGCCAAGAGACCCAGTACTTC.

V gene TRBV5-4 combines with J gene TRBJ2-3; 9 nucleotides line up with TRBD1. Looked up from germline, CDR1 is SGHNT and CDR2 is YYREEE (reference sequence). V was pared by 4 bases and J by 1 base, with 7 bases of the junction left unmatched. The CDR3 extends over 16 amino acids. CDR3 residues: CASSRPGQGGTDTQYF. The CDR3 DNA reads TGTGCCAGCAGCAGACCGGGACAGGGAGGCACAGATACGCAGTATTTT.

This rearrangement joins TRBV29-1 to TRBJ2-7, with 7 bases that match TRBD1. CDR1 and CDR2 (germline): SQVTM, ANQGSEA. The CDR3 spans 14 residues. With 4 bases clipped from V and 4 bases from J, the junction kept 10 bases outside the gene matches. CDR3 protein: CSVGPGQRLYEQYF. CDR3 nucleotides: TGCAGCGTTGGACCGGGACAGCGCCTTTACGAGCAGTACTTC.

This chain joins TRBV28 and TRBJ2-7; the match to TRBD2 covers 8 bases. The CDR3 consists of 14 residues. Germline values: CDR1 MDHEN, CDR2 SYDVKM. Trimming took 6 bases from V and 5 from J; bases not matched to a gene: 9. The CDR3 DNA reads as TGTGCCAGCAGGAGGAGCGGGAGTGGGGACGAGCAGTACTTC. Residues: CASRRSGSGDEQYF. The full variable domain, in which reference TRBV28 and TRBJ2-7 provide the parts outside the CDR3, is DVKVTQSSRYLVKRTGEKVFLECVQDMDHENMFWYRQDPGLGLRLIYFSYDVKMKEKGDIPEGYSVSREKKERFSLILESASTNQTSMYLCASRRSGSGDEQYFGPGTRLTVT.

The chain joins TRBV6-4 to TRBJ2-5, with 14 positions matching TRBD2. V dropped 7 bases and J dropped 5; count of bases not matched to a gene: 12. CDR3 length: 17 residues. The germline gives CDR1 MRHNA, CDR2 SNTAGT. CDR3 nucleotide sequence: TGTGCCAGCATGGAAGAGGGACTAGCGGGAGAGAGGGAGACCCAGTACTTC. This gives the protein CASMEEGLAGERETQYF.

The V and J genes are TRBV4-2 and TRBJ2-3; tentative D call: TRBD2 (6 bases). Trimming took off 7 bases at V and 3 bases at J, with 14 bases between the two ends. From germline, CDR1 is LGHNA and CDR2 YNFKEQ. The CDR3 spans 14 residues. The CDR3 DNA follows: TGTGCCAGCACGACGGGAGAACCGACAGATACGCAGTATTTT. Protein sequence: CASTTGEPTDTQYF.

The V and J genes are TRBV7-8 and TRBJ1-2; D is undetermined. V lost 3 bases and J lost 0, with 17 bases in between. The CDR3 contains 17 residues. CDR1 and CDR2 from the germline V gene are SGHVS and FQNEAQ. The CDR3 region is CASSFEGIRMSNYGYTF. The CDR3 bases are TGTGCCAGCAGCTTCGAGGGCATTAGAATGTCTAACTATGGCTACACCTTC.

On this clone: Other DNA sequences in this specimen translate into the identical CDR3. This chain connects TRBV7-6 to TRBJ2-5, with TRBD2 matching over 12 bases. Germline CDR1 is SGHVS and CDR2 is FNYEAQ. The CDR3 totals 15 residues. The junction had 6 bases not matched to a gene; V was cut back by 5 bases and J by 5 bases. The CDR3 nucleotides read TGTGCCAGCAGCCGGACTAGCGGGGCGGGGGAGACCCAGTACTTC. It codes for CASSRTSGAGETQYF.

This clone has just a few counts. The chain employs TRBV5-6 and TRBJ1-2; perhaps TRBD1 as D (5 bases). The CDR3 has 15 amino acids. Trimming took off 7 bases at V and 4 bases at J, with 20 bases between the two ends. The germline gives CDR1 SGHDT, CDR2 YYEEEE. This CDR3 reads CASHKSGASFYGYTF. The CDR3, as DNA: TGTGCCAGCCACAAGAGCGGGGCAAGCTTCTATGGCTACACCTTC.

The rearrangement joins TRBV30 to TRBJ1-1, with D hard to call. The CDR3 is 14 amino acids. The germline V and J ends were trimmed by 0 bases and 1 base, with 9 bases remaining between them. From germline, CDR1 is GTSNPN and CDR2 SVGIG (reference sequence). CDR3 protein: CAWSVPPGNTEAFF. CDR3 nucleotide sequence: TGTGCCTGGAGTGTACCTCCGGGGAACACTGAAGCTTTCTTT.

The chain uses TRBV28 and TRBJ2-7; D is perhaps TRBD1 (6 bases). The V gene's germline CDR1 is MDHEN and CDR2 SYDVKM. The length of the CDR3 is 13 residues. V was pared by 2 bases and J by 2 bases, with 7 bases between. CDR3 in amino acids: CASSLRTAYEQYF. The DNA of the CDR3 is TGTGCCAGCAGTTTAAGGACAGCCTACGAGCAGTACTTC. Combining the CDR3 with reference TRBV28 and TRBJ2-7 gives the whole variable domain DVKVTQSSRYLVKRTGEKVFLECVQDMDHENMFWYRQDPGLGLRLIYFSYDVKMKEKGDIPEGYSVSREKKERFSLILESASTNQTSMYLCASSLRTAYEQYFGPGTRLTVT.

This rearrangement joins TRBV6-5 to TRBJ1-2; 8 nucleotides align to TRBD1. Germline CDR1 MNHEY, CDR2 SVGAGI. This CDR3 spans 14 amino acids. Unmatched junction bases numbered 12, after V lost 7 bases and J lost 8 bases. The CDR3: CASTTGQGARGYTF. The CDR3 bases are TGTGCCAGCACCACAGGGCAGGGGGCACGGGGCTACACCTTC.

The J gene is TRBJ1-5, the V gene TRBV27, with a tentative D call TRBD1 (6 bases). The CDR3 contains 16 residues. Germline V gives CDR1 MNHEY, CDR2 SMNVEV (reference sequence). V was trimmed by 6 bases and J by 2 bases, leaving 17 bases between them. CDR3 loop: CASSLLGAQGNQPQHF. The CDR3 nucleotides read TGTGCCAGCAGCCTCCTGGGGGCGCAGGGCAATCAGCCCCAGCATTTT.

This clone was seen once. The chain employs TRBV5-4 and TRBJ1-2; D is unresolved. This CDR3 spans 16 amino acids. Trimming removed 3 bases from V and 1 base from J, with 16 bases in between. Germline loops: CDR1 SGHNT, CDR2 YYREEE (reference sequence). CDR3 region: CASSSVKRENNYGYTF. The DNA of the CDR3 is TGTGCCAGCAGCTCAGTCAAGAGGGAGAATAACTATGGCTACACCTTC. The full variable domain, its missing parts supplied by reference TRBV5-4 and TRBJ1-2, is ETGVTQSPTHLIKTRGQQVTLRCSSQSGHNTVSWYQQALGQGPQFIFQYYREEENGRGNFPPRFSGLQFPNYSSELNVNALELDDSALYLCASSSVKRENNYGYTFGSGTRLTVV.

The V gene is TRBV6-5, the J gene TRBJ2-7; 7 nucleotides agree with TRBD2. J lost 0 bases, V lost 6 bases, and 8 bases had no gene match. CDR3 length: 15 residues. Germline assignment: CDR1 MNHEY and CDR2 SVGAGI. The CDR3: CASRNLAVSSYEQYF. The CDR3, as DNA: TGTGCCAGCAGAAACCTAGCGGTCAGCTCCTACGAGCAGTACTTC.

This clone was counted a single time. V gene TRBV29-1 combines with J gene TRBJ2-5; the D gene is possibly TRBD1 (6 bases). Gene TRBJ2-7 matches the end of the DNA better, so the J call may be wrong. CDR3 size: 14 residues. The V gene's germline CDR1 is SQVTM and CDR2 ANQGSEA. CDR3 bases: TGCAGCGTTGCACGTTTCTCAGGGGCTTACGAGCAGTACTTC. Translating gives CSVARFSGAYEQYF.

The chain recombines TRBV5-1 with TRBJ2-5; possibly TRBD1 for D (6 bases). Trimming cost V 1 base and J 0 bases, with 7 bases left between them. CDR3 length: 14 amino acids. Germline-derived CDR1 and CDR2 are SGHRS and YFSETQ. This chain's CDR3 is CASSLTGYQETQYF. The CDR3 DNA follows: TGCGCCAGCAGCTTGACAGGGTACCAAGAGACCCAGTACTTC.

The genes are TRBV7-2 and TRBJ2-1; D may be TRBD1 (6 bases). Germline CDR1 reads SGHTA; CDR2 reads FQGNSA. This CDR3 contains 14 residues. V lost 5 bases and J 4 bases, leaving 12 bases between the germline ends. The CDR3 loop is CASSPGTHYNEQFF. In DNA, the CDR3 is TGTGCCAGCAGCCCCGGGACACATTACAATGAGCAGTTCTTC.

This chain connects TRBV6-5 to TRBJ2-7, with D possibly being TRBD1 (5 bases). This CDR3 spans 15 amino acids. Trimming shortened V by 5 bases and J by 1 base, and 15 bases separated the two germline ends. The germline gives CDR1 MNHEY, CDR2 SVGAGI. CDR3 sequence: CASSRYRQSSYEQYF. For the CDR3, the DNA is TGTGCCAGCAGTCGCTATAGACAGTCATCCTACGAGCAGTACTTC.

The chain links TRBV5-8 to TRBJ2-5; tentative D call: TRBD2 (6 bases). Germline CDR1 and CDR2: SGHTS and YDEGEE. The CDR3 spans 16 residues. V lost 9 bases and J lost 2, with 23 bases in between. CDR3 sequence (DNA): TGTGCCACATCGAGCGGCCGGGGGTCTGCTCAAGAGACCCAGTACTTC. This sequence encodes CATSSGRGSAQETQYF. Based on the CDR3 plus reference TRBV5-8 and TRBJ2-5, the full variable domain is EAGVTQSPTHLIKTRGQQATLRCSPISGHTSVYWYQQALGLGLQFLLWYDEGEERNRGNFPPRFSGRQFPNYSSELNVNALELEDSALYLCATSSGRGSAQETQYFGPGTRLLVL.

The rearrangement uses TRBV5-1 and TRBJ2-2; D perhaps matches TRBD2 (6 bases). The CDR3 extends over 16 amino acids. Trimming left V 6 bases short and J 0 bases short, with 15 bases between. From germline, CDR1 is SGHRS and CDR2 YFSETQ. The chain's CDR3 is CASKDPGVANTGELFF. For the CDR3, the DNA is TGCGCCAGCAAAGACCCGGGGGTCGCGAACACCGGGGAGCTGTTTTTT.

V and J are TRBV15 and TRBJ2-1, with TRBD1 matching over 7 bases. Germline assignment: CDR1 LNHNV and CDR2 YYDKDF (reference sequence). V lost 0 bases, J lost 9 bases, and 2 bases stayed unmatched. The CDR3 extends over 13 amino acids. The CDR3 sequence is CATSRDQGVEQFF. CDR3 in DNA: TGTGCCACCAGCAGAGACCAGGGGGTTGAGCAGTTCTTC.

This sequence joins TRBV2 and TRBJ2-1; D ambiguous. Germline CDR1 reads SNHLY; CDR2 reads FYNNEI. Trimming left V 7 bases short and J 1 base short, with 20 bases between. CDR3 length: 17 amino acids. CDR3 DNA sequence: TGTGCCAGCATTTTGTCCATTGACACCCGTTCCTACAATGAGCAGTTCTTC. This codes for CASILSIDTRSYNEQFF.

CDR3 DNA sequence: TGTGCCAGCAGTGGGGGGACAGGGGGTAACTATGGCTACACCTTC. It specifies CASSGGTGGNYGYTF. The chain joins TRBV6-1 to TRBJ1-2; 11 bases align to TRBD1. Germline CDR1 is MNHNS and CDR2 is SASEGT. This CDR3 is 15 amino acids long. With V trimmed by 4 bases and J by 1 base, 2 bases remained unmatched.